The 4 T cell receptor beta chains below come from one sample, sequenced in a study of cytomegalovirus exposure and HLA in healthy donors. Primers: 60 Vbeta forward and 13 Jbeta reverse. Clones were sequenced by immunoSEQ multiplex PCR, and TCRdb holds only the in-frame ones, with some missing. The table lists about 130,000 clones, approximately 82% of them singletons. The sequenced sample was PBMCs. The receptors shown here come from a boy aged 2 to 10 in good health and CMV-seronegative.

The V gene is TRBV27, the J gene TRBJ1-4; a weak D match, TRBD1 (5 bases). Trimming removed 5 bases at V and 8 bases at J, with 18 bases between. The germline V gene has CDR1 MNHEY and CDR2 SMNVEV (reference sequence). The CDR3 has 15 amino acids. CDR3 sequence reads: CASSAQGTPSEKLFF. As DNA, the CDR3 is TGTGCCAGCAGTGCGCAGGGAACCCCAAGCGAAAAACTGTTTTTT.

This chain connects TRBV5-1 to TRBJ2-1; a possible D gene is TRBD1 (5 bases). V was trimmed by 2 bases and J by 0 bases, leaving 21 bases between them. The CDR3 consists of 19 residues. Germline loops: CDR1 SGHRS, CDR2 YFSETQ. The CDR3 sequence: CASSFDAETGRISYNEQFF. CDR3 nucleotide sequence: TGCGCCAGCAGCTTTGATGCGGAAACAGGCAGGATCTCCTACAATGAGCAGTTCTTC.

The chain combines TRBV4-1 with TRBJ2-5, with 12 bases lining up with TRBD1. The better agreement between TRBJ2-7 and the DNA end casts doubt on the J call. The CDR3 has 17 residues. In germline, CDR1 is MGHRA, CDR2 YSYEKL. The DNA for the CDR3 is TGCGCCAGCAGCCAAGATGGGACAGGGGGCCAAACCTACGAGCAGTACTTC. It encodes CASSQDGTGGQTYEQYF.

The chain uses TRBV5-1 and TRBJ2-1; D is unresolved. In germline, CDR1 is SGHRS, CDR2 YFSETQ. Trimming took 7 bases from V and 1 from J, leaving 12 bases between them. The CDR3 spans 14 residues. This CDR3 reads CASELSDSYNEQFF. In DNA form, the CDR3 reads TGCGCCAGCGAGTTAAGCGATTCCTACAATGAGCAGTTCTTC.